One sample yielded the 7 T cell receptor beta chains listed below, sequenced in a study of T cells in Graves' hyperthyroidism and ophthalmopathy. Amplified TCR beta CDR3 regions derived from RNA transcripts. The HTBI set primed first-round TCR CDR3 RT-PCR. MiXCR, applied by TCRdb to the multiplex PCR reads, yields one record per CDR3 protein. The sample holds around 400,000 distinct CDR3 sequences; around a quarter are singletons and the top ten take roughly 80%. Source material: blood. The source is a man in his forties or fifties with Graves' hyperthyroidism.

The sample holds one count of this clonotype. The J gene is TRBJ1-1, the V gene TRBV7-9, with 10 bases matching TRBD1. From germline, CDR1 is SEHNR and CDR2 FQNEAQ (reference sequence). The CDR3 is 15 residues long. The J segment lost 3 bases and the V segment lost 5 bases, leaving 6 bases of the junction unmatched. The CDR3 region is CASSHSGTGDTEAFF. The CDR3 DNA reads as TGTGCCAGCAGCCACTCCGGGACAGGGGACACTGAAGCTTTCTTT.

This clonotype was counted only a few times. DNA of the CDR3: TGTGCCAGCAGCTTAGCGATGGCAAATGAGCAGTTCTTC. Protein: CASSLAMANEQFF. This sequence joins TRBV7-2 and TRBJ2-1; D is uncertain. This CDR3 has 13 residues. From germline, CDR1 is SGHTA and CDR2 FQGNSA. Trimming removed 0 bases from V and 7 bases from J, with 7 bases in between.

V gene TRBV12-3 or TRBV12-4 combines with J gene TRBJ1-5; no firm D call. Trimming cost V 5 bases and J 4 bases, with 15 bases left between them. The CDR3 extends over 15 amino acids. The CDR3 nucleotides are TGTGCCAGCAGTCCCCGGGATCTCAGGAATCAGCCCCAGCATTTT. Its translation is CASSPRDLRNQPQHF.

The chain links TRBV5-1 to TRBJ2-1, with D unresolved. This CDR3 has 16 amino acids. V was clipped by 0 bases and J by 5 bases, with 15 bases between them. CDR1 is SGHRS and CDR2 is YFSETQ in the germline V gene. The DNA of the CDR3 is TGCGCCAGCAGCTTGGCCCCTGTAGTCGCCAACAATGAGCAGTTCTTC. It is translated as CASSLAPVVANNEQFF.

This clonotype was observed once. This chain links TRBV20-1 with TRBJ1-1; D is uncertain. Between the trimmed V and J ends, which lost 6 bases and 1 base, there was a span of 9 bases. Germline V gene sequence: CDR1 DFQATT, CDR2 SNEGSKA (reference sequence). The CDR3 length is 12 residues. CDR3 residues: CSAPGRNTEAFF. The CDR3 DNA follows: TGCAGTGCCCCCGGACGGAACACTGAAGCTTTCTTT.

The table lists this clonotype with a few counts. The V and J genes are TRBV7-2 and TRBJ2-5; no clear D. CDR3 length: 13 residues. Looked up from germline, CDR1 is SGHTA and CDR2 is FQGNSA. The ends were cut back, 1 base at V and 11 bases at J, with 14 bases in the middle. The CDR3 loop is CASSLVGQRTQYF. The CDR3 nucleotides are TGTGCCAGCAGCTTAGTCGGGCAGAGAACTCAGTACTTC. Together with reference TRBV7-2 and TRBJ2-5, the CDR3 gives the full variable domain: GAGVSQSPSNKVTEKGKDVELRCDPISGHTALYWYRQSLGQGLEFLIYFQGNSAPDKSGLPSDRFSAERTGGSVSTLTIQRTQQEDSAVYLCASSLVGQRTQYFGPGTRLLVL.

This clonotype has at least ten counts. The rearrangement uses TRBV12-3 or TRBV12-4 and TRBJ2-7; 10 bases are a match to TRBD1. The CDR3 length is 14 residues. V lost 7 bases, J lost 4 bases, and 7 bases stayed unmatched. In nucleotides, the CDR3 is TGTGCCAGCACCAAGACAGGGGGCGGGTACGAGCAGTACTTC. It is translated as CASTKTGGGYEQYF.